This T cell receptor beta chain was obtained from a study of blood T cell repertoires in COVID-19. Study details: Acute-phase and convalescent COVID-19 samples originated in the United States, Italy and Spain. PBMCs, B-cell-depleted T cells, or T cells provided the cDNA or gDNA that made up the material.

Under the authors' procedure: Estimated nucleated cell counts came from reference gene primer amplification. Sequenced by immunoSEQ multiplex PCR; TCRdb stores in-frame clones only, minus some. That table gives V, J and clone size, and the DNA gave D and trimming. The repertoire holds approximately 91,000 clones, 87% seen once, with 4.5% in the top ten. CDR1 is LGHDT and CDR2 is YNNKEL in the germline V gene (reference sequence). V was cut by 0 bases and J by 6 bases, with 14 bases left in between. The CDR3 runs to 15 residues. V usage is TRBV3-1 (or the pseudogene TRBV3-2) and J usage is TRBJ1-2; D call uncertain. This TCR came from a man in his 70s with acute or convalescent COVID-19. Sequencing input: peripheral blood. The chain's CDR3 is CASSQDLAGAHGYTF. As DNA, the CDR3 is TGTGCCAGCAGCCAAGATCTCGCAGGCGCACATGGCTACACCTTC.